This T cell receptor beta chain originates from a study of graft-versus-host responses after intestinal transplantation. Study overall: Following induction with anti-thymocyte globulin, all recipients were given tacrolimus and steroids for approximately 3 years.

Produced via immunoSEQ multiplex PCR; TCRdb's table is partial and in-frame only. The table shows about 29,000 clones, with roughly nine tenths occurring only once. As concerns this clone: The antigen remains unidentified.

Trimming removed 8 bases from V and 3 bases from J, with 5 bases in between. The CDR3 runs 11 residues. Germline loops: CDR1 MNHNS, CDR2 SASEGT. Whole-study results and caveats: Marrow from the recipient contained GvH clones, some of which had appeared first in ileum or blood. The study associated peak circulating GvH clone levels with early post-transplant HvG declines.

The TCR sequence derives from a human patient who received an intestinal transplant, so some T cells may come from the graft donor. V usage is TRBV6-1 and J usage is TRBJ2-1; weak D call: TRBD2 (5 bases). Material: PBMCs, obtained around 62 weeks after intestinal transplantation. CDR3 region: CASRDYNEQFF. In DNA, the CDR3 is TGTGCCAGCCGGGACTACAATGAGCAGTTCTTC.